This TCR beta chain was identified in a study of cytomegalovirus exposure and HLA in healthy donors. The PCR employed 60 Vbeta primers together with 13 Jbeta primers. Profiled with immunoSEQ multiplex PCR; TCRdb holds only in-frame clones, not every one. Among some 130,000 clones listed, around 80% were seen once. V was clipped by 6 bases and J by 0 bases, with 12 bases between them. Germline V gives CDR1 MDHEN, CDR2 SYDVKM. CDR3 length: 15 amino acids. The source is a man aged 25 to 45 in good health and CMV-seronegative. The chain uses TRBV28 and TRBJ1-3, with D perhaps TRBD1 (6 bases). Sequencing was performed on PBMCs. In nucleotides, the CDR3 is TGTGCCAGCAGCGCTGGACAGCGCTCTGGAAACACCATATATTTT. Translating gives CASSAGQRSGNTIYF.